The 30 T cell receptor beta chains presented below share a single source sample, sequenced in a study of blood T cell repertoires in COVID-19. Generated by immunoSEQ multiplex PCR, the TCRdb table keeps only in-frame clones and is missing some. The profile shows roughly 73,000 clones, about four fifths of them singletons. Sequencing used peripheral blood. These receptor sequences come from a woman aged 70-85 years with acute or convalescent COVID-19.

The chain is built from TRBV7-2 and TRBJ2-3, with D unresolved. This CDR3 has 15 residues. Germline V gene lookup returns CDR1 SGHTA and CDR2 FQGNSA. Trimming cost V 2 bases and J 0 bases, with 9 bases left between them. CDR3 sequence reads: CASSLSQASTDTQYF. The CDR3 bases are TGTGCCAGCAGCTTATCCCAGGCTAGCACAGATACGCAGTATTTT.

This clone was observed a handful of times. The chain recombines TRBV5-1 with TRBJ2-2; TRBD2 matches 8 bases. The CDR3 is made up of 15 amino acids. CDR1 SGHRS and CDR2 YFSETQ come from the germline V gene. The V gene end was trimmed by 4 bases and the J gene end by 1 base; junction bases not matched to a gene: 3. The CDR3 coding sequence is TGCGCCAGCAGCCAAACTAGCGGGAACACCGGGGAGCTGTTTTTT. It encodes CASSQTSGNTGELFF. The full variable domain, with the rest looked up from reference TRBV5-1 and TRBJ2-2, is KAGVTQTPRYLIKTRGQQVTLSCSPISGHRSVSWYQQTPGQGLQFLFEYFSETQRNKGNFPGRFSGRQFSNSRSEMNVSTLELGDSALYLCASSQTSGNTGELFFGEGSRLTVL.

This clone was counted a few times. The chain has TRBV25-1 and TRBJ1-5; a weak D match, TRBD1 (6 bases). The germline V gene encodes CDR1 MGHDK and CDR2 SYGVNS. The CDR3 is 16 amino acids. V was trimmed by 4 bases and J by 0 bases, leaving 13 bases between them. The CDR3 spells CASSAGTFSSNQPQHF. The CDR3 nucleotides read TGTGCCAGCAGTGCCGGGACATTCTCTAGCAATCAGCCCCAGCATTTT.

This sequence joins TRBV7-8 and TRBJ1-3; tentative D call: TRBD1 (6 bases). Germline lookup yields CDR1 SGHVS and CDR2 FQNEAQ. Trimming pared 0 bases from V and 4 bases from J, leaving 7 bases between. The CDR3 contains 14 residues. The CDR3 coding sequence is TGTGCCAGCAGCTTAGCGCAGGGGGGAAACACCATATATTTT. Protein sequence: CASSLAQGGNTIYF. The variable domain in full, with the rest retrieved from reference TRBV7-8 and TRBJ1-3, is GAGVSQSPRYKVAKRGQDVALRCDPISGHVSLFWYQQALGQGPEFLTYFQNEAQLDKSGLPSDRFFAERPEGSVSTLKIQRTQQEDSAVYLCASSLAQGGNTIYFGEGSWLTVV.

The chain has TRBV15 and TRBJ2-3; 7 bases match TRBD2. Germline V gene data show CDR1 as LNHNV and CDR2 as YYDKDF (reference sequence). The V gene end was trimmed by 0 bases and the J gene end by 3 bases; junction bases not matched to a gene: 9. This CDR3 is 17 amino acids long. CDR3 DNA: TGTGCCACCAGCAGAGAAGGAAGGGGCGGGAGAACAGATACGCAGTATTTT. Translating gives CATSREGRGGRTDTQYF.

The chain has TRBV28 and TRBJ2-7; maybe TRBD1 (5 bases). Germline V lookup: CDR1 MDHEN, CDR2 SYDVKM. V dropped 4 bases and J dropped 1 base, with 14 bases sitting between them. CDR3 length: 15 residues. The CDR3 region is CASSSTGTVSYEQYF. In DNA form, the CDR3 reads TGTGCCAGCAGTTCCACAGGCACCGTTTCCTACGAGCAGTACTTC.

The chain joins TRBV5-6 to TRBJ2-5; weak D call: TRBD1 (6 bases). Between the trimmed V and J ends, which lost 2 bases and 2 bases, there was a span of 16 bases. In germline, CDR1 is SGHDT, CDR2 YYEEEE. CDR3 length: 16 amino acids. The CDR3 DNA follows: TGTGCCAGCAGCTTTAAGGGGCACAGGGTGCAAGAGACCCAGTACTTC. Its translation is CASSFKGHRVQETQYF. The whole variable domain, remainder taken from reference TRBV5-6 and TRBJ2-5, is DAGVTQSPTHLIKTRGQQVTLRCSPKSGHDTVSWYQQALGQGPQFIFQYYEEEERQRGNFPDRFSGHQFPNYSSELNVNALLLGDSALYLCASSFKGHRVQETQYFGPGTRLLVL.

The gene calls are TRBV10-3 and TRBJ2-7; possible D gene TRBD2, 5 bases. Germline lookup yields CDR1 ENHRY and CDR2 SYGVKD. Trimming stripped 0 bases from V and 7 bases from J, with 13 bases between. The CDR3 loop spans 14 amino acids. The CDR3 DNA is TGTGCCATCAGTGAGTCAGCGAGGGTCGAGGAGCAGTACTTC. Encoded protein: CAISESARVEEQYF.

The CDR3 loop is CASRSSLGQGGYEQYF. The CDR3 DNA is TGTGCCAGCAGGTCCTCCTTGGGACAGGGTGGGTACGAGCAGTACTTC. The chain links TRBV27 to TRBJ2-7; 9 nucleotides agree with TRBD1. CDR1 MNHEY and CDR2 SMNVEV come from the germline V gene (reference sequence). The CDR3 totals 16 residues. V was clipped by 6 bases and J by 4 bases; unmatched bases: 13.

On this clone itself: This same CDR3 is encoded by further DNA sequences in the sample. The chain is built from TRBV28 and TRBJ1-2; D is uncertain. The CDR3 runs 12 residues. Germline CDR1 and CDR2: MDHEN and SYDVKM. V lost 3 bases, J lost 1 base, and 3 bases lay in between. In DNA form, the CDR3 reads TGTGCCAGCAGTTTCGGTAACTATGGCTACACCTTC. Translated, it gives CASSFGNYGYTF.

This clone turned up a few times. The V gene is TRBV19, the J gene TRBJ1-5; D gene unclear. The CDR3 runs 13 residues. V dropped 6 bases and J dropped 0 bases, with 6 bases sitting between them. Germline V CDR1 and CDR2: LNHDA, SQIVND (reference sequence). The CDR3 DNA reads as TGTGCCAGTAGGAGAAATAGCAATCAGCCCCAGCATTTT. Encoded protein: CASRRNSNQPQHF.

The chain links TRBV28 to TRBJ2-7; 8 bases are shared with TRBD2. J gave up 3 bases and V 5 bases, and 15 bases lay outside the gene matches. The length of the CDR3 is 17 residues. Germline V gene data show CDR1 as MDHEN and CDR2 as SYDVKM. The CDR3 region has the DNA TGTGCCAGCAGTACCGGGCGGGCTAGCGGGCCTAGCTACGAGCAGTACTTC. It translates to CASSTGRASGPSYEQYF.

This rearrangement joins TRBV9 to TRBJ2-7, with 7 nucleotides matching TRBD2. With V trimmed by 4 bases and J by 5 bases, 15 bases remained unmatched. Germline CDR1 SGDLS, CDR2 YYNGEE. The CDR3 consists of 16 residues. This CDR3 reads CASSKTRNQLANEQYF. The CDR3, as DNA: TGTGCCAGCAGCAAGACCAGAAACCAACTAGCGAACGAGCAGTACTTC.

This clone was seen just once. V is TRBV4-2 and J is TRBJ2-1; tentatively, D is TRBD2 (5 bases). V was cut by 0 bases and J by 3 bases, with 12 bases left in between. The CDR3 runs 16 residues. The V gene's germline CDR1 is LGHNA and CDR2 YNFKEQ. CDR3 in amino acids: CASSQELAGLYNEQFF. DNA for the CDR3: TGTGCCAGCAGCCAAGAGCTAGCCGGCCTCTACAATGAGCAGTTCTTC.

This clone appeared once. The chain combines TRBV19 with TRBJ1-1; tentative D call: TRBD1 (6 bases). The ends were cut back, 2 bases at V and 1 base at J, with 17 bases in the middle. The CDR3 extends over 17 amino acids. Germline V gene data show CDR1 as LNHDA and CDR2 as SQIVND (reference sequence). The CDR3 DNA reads TGTGCCAGTAGTATAAGGGGCAGGGGCCTAGAGAACACTGAAGCTTTCTTT. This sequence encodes CASSIRGRGLENTEAFF.

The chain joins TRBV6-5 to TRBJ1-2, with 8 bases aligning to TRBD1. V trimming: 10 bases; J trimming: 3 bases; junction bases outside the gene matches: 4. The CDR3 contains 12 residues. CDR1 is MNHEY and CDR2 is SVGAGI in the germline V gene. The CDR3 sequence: CATGQGHYGYTF. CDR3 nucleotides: TGTGCCACCGGACAGGGTCACTATGGCTACACCTTC.

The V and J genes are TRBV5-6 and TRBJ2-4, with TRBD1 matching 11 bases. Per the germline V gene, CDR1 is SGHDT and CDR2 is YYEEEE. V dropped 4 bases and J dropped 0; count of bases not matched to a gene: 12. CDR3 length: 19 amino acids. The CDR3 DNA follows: TGTGCCAGCAGCGTACACCGGGACAGGGGGAGGGTAGCCAAAAACATTCAGTACTTC. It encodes CASSVHRDRGRVAKNIQYF.

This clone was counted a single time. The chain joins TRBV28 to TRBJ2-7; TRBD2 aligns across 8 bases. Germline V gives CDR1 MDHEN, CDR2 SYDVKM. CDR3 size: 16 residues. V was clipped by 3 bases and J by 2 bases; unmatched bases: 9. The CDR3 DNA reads TGTGCCAGCAGTTTCTCCCTAGCGGGCTTAACCTACGAGCAGTACTTC. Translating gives CASSFSLAGLTYEQYF.

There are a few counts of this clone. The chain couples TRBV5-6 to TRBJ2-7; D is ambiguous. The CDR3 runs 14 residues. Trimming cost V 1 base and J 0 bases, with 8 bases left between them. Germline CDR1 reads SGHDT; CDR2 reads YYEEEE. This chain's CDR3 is CASSLPLSSYEQYF. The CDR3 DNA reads TGTGCCAGCAGCTTGCCCTTGAGCTCCTACGAGCAGTACTTC.

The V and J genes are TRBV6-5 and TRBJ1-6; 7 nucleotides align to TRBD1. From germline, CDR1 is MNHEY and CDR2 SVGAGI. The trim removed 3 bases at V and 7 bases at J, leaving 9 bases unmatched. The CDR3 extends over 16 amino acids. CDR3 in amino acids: CASSYTMQGGNSPLHF. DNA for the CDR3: TGTGCCAGCAGTTATACCATGCAGGGGGGCAATTCACCCCTCCACTTT.

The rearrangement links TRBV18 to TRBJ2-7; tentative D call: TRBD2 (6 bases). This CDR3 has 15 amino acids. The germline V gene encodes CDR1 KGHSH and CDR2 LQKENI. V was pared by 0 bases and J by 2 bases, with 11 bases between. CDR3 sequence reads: CASSPPRERAYEQYF. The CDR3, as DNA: TGTGCCAGCTCACCACCACGAGAGCGGGCCTACGAGCAGTACTTC.

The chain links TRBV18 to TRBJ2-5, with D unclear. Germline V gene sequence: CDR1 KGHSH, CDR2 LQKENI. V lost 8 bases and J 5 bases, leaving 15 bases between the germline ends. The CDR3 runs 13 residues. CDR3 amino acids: CASGGSGVETQYF. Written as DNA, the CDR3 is TGTGCCAGCGGTGGCTCAGGCGTGGAGACCCAGTACTTC.

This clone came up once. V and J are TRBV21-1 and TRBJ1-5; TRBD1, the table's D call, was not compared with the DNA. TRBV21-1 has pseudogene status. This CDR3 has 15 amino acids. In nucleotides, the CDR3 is TGTGCCAGCAGCCTATTGGGGCAGCTCAATCAGCCCCAGCATTTT. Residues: CASSLLGQLNQPQHF.

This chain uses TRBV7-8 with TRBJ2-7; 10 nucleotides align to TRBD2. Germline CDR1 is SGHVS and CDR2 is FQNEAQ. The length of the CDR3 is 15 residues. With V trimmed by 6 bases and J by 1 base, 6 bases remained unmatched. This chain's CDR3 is CASRRGLAQSYEQYF. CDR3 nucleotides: TGTGCCAGCAGGCGGGGACTAGCGCAATCCTACGAGCAGTACTTC. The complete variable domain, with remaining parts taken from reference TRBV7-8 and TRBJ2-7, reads GAGVSQSPRYKVAKRGQDVALRCDPISGHVSLFWYQQALGQGPEFLTYFQNEAQLDKSGLPSDRFFAERPEGSVSTLKIQRTQQEDSAVYLCASRRGLAQSYEQYFGPGTRLTVT.

CDR3: CASSTRASGPYNEQFF. The CDR3 nucleotides read TGTGCCAGCAGTACTCGAGCTAGCGGTCCCTACAATGAGCAGTTCTTC. This chain connects TRBV6-2 or TRBV6-3 to TRBJ2-1; 7 positions match TRBD2. With V trimmed by 5 bases and J by 2 bases, 9 bases remained unmatched. CDR3 size: 16 residues. Germline V gives CDR1 MNHEY, CDR2 SVGEGT.

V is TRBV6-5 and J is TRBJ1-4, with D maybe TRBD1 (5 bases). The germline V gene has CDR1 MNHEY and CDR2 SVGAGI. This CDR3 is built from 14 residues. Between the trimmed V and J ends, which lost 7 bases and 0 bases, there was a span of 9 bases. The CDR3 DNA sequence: TGTGCCAGCAATTGGGGCGCAACTAATGAAAAACTGTTTTTT. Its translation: CASNWGATNEKLFF.

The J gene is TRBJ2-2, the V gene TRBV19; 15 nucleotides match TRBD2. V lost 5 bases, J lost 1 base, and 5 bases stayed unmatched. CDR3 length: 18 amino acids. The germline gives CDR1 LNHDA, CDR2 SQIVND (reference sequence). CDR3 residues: CASSSWTSGRGNTGELFF. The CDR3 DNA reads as TGTGCCAGTAGTTCCTGGACTAGCGGGAGGGGGAACACCGGGGAGCTGTTTTTT.

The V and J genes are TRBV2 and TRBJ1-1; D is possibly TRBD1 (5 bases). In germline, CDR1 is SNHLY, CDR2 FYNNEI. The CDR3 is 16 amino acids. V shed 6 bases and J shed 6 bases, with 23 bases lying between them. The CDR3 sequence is CASSLFGGPSRSEAFF. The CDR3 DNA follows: TGTGCCAGCAGCCTCTTCGGGGGACCCAGCCGGTCTGAAGCTTTCTTT.

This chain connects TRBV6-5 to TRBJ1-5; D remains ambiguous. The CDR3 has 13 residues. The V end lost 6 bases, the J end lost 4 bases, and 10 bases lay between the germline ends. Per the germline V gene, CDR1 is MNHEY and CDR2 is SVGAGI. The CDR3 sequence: CASRVSTNQPQHF. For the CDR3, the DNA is TGTGCCAGCAGAGTCTCGACAAATCAGCCCCAGCATTTT.

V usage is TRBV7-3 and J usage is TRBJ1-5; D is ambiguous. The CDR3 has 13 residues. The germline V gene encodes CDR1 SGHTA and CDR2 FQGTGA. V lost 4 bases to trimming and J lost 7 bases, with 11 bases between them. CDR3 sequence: CASSWAGGQPQHF. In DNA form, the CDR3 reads TGTGCCAGCAGCTGGGCAGGAGGGCAGCCCCAGCATTTT.